A single sample is the source of the 13 T cell receptor beta chains below, sequenced in a study of T cell responses to AZD1222 COVID-19 vaccine. Sequenced by immunoSEQ multiplex PCR; TCRdb stores in-frame clones only, minus some. This table holds more than 140,000 clones, approximately 88% found once. Sequencing was performed on peripheral blood, taken on day 0 of MenACWY control vaccination. All receptors derive from an adult in good health.

The J gene is TRBJ2-1, the V gene TRBV20-1, with D possibly being TRBD2 (7 bases). V lost 3 bases, J lost 15 bases, and 15 bases lay in between. The CDR3 consists of 11 residues. Germline CDR1 is DFQATT and CDR2 is SNEGSKA (reference sequence). The chain's CDR3 is CSASVGGASFF. CDR3 bases: TGCAGTGCTAGCGTGGGGGGGGCTTCGTTCTTC.

This clone was found a few times. This chain connects TRBV5-1 to TRBJ1-2; 8 bases are shared with TRBD1. Germline trimming cut 4 bases from V and 5 bases from J; bases unmatched to any gene: 10. Germline V gene sequence: CDR1 SGHRS, CDR2 YFSETQ. The CDR3 length is 15 residues. CDR3 loop: CASSEGQARRYGYTF. CDR3 in DNA: TGCGCCAGCAGCGAGGGACAGGCTCGTCGGTATGGCTACACCTTC.

This chain uses TRBV30 with TRBJ2-7; 12 bases line up with TRBD1. CDR1 is GTSNPN and CDR2 is SVGIG in the germline V gene (reference sequence). The J segment lost 7 bases and the V segment lost 3 bases, leaving 10 bases of the junction unmatched. There are 15 residues in the CDR3. The CDR3 reads CAWRAAGTGGYEQYF. For the CDR3, the DNA is TGTGCCTGGAGGGCCGCCGGGACAGGGGGCTATGAGCAGTACTTC.

The rearrangement links TRBV28 to TRBJ2-7; 9 nucleotides agree with TRBD2. Germline V gives CDR1 MDHEN, CDR2 SYDVKM. Germline trimming cut 7 bases from V and 5 bases from J; bases unmatched to any gene: 9. This CDR3 is 14 amino acids long. The CDR3: CASKGIAGAHEQYF. CDR3 DNA sequence: TGTGCCAGCAAGGGGATAGCGGGAGCCCACGAGCAGTACTTC.

V gene TRBV7-9 combines with J gene TRBJ1-4; D unresolved. V dropped 1 base and J dropped 5 bases, with 8 bases sitting between them. The V gene's germline CDR1 is SEHNR and CDR2 FQNEAQ (reference sequence). This CDR3 contains 14 residues. The CDR3 DNA sequence: TGTGCCAGCAGCTTAGGGACGGAGAATGAAAAACTGTTTTTT. Translated, it gives CASSLGTENEKLFF.

This chain links TRBV30 with TRBJ1-4; 10 bases line up with TRBD1. Per germline, CDR1 GTSNPN and CDR2 SVGIG (reference sequence). With V trimmed by 3 bases and J by 8 bases, 6 bases remained unmatched. The CDR3 has 14 amino acids. The DNA of the CDR3 is TGTGCCTGGAGCCCGGGACAGGGGCTCGAAAAACTGTTTTTT. Translated, it gives CAWSPGQGLEKLFF.

The chain has TRBV5-1 and TRBJ1-1; weak D call: TRBD1 (6 bases). The CDR3 has 13 amino acids. Trimming stripped 4 bases from V and 2 bases from J, with 9 bases between. The germline CDR1 and CDR2 sequences are SGHRS and YFSETQ. DNA of the CDR3: TGCGCCAGCAGCAAGGGACACAACACTGAAGCTTTCTTT. Residues: CASSKGHNTEAFF.

This chain connects TRBV7-2 to TRBJ2-5; D is perhaps TRBD2 (5 bases). This CDR3 region has 15 residues. V was trimmed by 5 bases and J by 5 bases, leaving 18 bases between them. Germline V CDR1 and CDR2: SGHTA, FQGNSA. The CDR3 bases are TGTGCCAGCAGCCCCGGGAATGAGGCGTGGGAGACCCAGTACTTC. Translated: CASSPGNEAWETQYF.

This clone has a single count. The chain employs TRBV10-3 and TRBJ2-7; D is perhaps TRBD2 (6 bases). Looked up from germline, CDR1 is ENHRY and CDR2 is SYGVKD. The CDR3 spans 13 residues. V was trimmed by 10 bases and J by 1 base, leaving 14 bases between them. DNA for the CDR3: TGTGCCACCTTCTCGGGGAGGTCCTACGAGCAGTACTTC. It encodes CATFSGRSYEQYF.

The chain uses TRBV11-2 and TRBJ1-2; D is undetermined. Between the trimmed V and J ends, which lost 0 bases and 6 bases, there was a span of 5 bases. Germline-derived CDR1 and CDR2 are SGHAT and FQNNGV. The CDR3 spans 12 residues. As DNA, the CDR3 is TGTGCCAGCAGCTTAGACTTCGATGGCTACACCTTC. It encodes CASSLDFDGYTF.

V usage is TRBV27 and J usage is TRBJ1-5; D remains ambiguous. Germline CDR1 is MNHEY and CDR2 is SMNVEV (reference sequence). CDR3 length equals 13 residues. Trimming stripped 1 base from V and 7 bases from J, with 8 bases between. The CDR3 DNA follows: TGTGCCAGCAGTTTATTACCGGGACAGCCCCAGCATTTT. Translated, it gives CASSLLPGQPQHF.

The chain uses TRBV25-1 and TRBJ2-7; either TRBD1 or TRBD2 may supply D (5 bases each). CDR3 length: 12 amino acids. From germline, CDR1 is MGHDK and CDR2 SYGVNS. Trimming pared 1 base from V and 7 bases from J, leaving 8 bases between. The CDR3 nucleotides are TGTGCCAGCAGTGAATCCAGGGAGGAGCAGTACTTC. Translating gives CASSESREEQYF.

The chain combines TRBV7-3 with TRBJ2-6, with D unresolved. This CDR3 comprises 14 residues. The V end was cut by 6 bases, the J end by 0 bases, with 6 bases between. Germline V gives CDR1 SGHTA, CDR2 FQGTGA. The CDR3 is CASSSSSGANVLTF. The CDR3, as DNA: TGTGCCAGCAGTTCCTCCTCTGGGGCCAACGTCCTGACTTTC.